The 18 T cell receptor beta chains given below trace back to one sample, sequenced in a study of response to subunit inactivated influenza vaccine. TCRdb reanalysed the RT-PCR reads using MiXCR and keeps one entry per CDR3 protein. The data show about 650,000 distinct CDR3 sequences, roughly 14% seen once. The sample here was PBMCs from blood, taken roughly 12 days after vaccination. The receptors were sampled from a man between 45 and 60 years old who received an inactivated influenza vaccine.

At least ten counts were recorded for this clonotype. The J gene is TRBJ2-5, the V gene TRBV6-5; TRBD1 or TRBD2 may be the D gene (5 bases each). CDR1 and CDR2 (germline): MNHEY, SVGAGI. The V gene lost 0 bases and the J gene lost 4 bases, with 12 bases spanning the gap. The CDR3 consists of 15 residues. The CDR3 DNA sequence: TGTGCCAGCAGTTACTCTGGGGGATTGTTAGAGACCCAGTACTTC. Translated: CASSYSGGLLETQYF.

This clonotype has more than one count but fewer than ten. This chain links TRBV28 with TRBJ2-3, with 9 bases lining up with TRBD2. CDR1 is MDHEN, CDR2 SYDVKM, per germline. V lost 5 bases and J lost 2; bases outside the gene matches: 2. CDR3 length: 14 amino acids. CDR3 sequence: CASSSGGNTDTQYF. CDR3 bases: TGTGCCAGCAGTAGCGGGGGGAACACAGATACGCAGTATTTT.

CDR3 nucleotides: TGTGCCAGCAGCTTGGCCTCGACAGGGATCTATGGCTACACCTTC. Its protein is CASSLASTGIYGYTF. V gene TRBV5-5 combines with J gene TRBJ1-2, with TRBD1 matching over 7 bases. The CDR3 contains 15 residues. Germline-derived CDR1 and CDR2 are SGHKS and YYEKEE (reference sequence). V dropped 0 bases and J dropped 4; count of bases not matched to a gene: 6.

CDR3 sequence reads: CASSFRLSTDTQYF. The CDR3 DNA reads TGTGCCAGCAGCTTTCGGCTTAGCACAGATACGCAGTATTTT. The chain is built from TRBV5-5 and TRBJ2-3; D unclear. The CDR3 runs 14 residues. V was cut by 2 bases and J by 0 bases, with 7 bases left in between. In germline, CDR1 is SGHKS, CDR2 YYEKEE (reference sequence).

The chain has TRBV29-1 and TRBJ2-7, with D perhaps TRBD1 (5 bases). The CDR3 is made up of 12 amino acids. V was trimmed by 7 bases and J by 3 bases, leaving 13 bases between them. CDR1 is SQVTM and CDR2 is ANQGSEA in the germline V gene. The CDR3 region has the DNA TGCAGCGCCGTGGGGCAAAACTACGAGCAGTACTTC. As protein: CSAVGQNYEQYF.

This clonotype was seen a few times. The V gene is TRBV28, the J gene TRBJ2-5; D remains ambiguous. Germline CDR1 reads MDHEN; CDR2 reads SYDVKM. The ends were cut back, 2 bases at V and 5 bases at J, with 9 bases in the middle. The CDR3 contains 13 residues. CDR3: CASSLGFEETQYF. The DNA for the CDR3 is TGTGCCAGCAGTTTAGGATTCGAGGAGACCCAGTACTTC.

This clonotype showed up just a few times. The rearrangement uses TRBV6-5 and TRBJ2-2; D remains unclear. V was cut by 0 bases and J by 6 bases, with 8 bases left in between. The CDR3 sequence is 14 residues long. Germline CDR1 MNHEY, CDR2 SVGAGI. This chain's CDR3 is CASSYSLSPGELFF. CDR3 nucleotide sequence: TGTGCCAGCAGTTACTCGTTAAGCCCCGGGGAGCTGTTTTTT.

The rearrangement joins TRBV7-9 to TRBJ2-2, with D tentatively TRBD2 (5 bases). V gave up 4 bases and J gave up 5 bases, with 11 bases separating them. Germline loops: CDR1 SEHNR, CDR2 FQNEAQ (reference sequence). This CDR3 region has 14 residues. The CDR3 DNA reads TGTGCCAGCAGCTCAGAGGGAGAAACCGGGGAGCTGTTTTTT. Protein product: CASSSEGETGELFF. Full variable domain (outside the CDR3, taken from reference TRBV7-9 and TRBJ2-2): DTGVSQNPRHKITKRGQNVTFRCDPISEHNRLYWYRQTLGQGPEFLTYFQNEAQLEKSRLLSDRFSAERPKGSFSTLEIQRTEQGDSAMYLCASSSEGETGELFFGEGSRLTVL.

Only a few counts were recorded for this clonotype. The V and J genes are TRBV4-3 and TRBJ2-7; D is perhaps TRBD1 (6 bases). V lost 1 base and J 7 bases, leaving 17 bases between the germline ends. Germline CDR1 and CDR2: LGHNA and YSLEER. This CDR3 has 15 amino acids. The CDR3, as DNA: TGCGCCAGCAGCCAAGCTGTCAGGGGTCTGGGGGAGCAGTACTTC. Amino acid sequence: CASSQAVRGLGEQYF.

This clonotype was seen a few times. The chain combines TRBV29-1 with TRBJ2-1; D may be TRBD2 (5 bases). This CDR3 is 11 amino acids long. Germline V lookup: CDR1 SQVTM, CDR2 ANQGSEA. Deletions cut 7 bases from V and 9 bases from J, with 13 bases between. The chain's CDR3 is CSGDFRGEQFF. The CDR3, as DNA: TGCAGCGGAGATTTTCGGGGTGAGCAGTTCTTC.

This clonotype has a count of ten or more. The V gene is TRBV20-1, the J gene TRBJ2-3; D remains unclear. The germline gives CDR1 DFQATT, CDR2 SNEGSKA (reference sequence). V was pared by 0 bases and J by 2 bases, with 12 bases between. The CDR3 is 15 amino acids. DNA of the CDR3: TGCAGTGCTAGAGATATGTTACTATACACAGATACGCAGTATTTT. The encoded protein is CSARDMLLYTDTQYF.

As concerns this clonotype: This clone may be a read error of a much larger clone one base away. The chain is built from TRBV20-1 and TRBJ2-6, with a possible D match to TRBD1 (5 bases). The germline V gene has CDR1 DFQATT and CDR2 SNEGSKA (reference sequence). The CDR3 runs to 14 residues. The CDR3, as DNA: TGCACTGCTACCCCAGGGTCTGGGGCCAACGTCCTGACTTTC. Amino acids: CTATPGSGANVLTF.

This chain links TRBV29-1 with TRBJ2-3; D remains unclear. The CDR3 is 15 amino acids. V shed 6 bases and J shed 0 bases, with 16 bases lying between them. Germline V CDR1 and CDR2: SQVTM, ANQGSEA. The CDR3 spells CSVVWRASSTDTQYF. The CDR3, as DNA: TGCAGCGTAGTCTGGAGAGCCTCTAGCACAGATACGCAGTATTTT.

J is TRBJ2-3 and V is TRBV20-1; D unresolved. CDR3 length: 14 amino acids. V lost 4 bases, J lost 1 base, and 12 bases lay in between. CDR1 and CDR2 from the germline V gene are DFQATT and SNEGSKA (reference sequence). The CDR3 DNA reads TGCAGTGCTATGAGCAACCATGGCACAGATACGCAGTATTTT. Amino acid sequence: CSAMSNHGTDTQYF.

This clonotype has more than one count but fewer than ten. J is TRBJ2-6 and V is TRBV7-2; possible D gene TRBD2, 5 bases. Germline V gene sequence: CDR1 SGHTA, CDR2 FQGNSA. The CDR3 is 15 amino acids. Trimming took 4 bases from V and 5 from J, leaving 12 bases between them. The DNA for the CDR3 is TGTGCCAGCAGCTCGTTGAGAGGGCGGGCCAACGTCCTGACTTTC. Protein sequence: CASSSLRGRANVLTF. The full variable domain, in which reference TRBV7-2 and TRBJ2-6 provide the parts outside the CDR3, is GAGVSQSPSNKVTEKGKDVELRCDPISGHTALYWYRQSLGQGLEFLIYFQGNSAPDKSGLPSDRFSAERTGGSVSTLTIQRTQQEDSAVYLCASSSLRGRANVLTFGAGSRLTVL.

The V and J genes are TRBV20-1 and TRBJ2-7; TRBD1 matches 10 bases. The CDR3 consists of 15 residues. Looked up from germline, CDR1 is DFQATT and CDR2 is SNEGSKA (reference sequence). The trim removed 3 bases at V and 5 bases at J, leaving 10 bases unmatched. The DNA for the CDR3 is TGCAGTGCTAGTCCCCGGGGACAGGGGTACCACGAGCAGTACTTC. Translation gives CSASPRGQGYHEQYF.

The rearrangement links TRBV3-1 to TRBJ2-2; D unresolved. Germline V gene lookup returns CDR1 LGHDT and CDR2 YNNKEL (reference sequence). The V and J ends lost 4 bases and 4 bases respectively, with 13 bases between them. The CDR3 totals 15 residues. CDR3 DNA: TGTGCCAGCAGCCGCAGAAAAAAGAGCACCGGGGAGCTGTTTTTT. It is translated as CASSRRKKSTGELFF.

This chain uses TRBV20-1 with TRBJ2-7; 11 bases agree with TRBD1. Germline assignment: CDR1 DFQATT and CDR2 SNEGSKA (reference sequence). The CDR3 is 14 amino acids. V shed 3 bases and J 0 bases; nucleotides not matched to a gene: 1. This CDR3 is CSASGTGGSYEQYF. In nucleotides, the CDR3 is TGCAGTGCTAGTGGGACAGGGGGCTCCTACGAGCAGTACTTC.